The rows below give T cell receptor beta chains drawn from one sample of a study of blood T cell repertoires in COVID-19. Using immunoSEQ multiplex PCR, the repertoire was profiled, and TCRdb retains in-frame clones only, with some absent. This sample has 150,000 to 200,000 clones, with 85% to 90% found just once. The sequencing input was peripheral blood. These receptors were taken from a middle-aged man with active or convalescent COVID-19. Both conserved end residues are part of each CDR3. Fields, in order: D gene, J gene, clone size, V gene, CDR3 DNA, CDR3 protein. A D gene is named only where the DNA matches it firmly. Size tells how often a clone was seen (once, few, many) or the class of an expanded clone, and some rows leave it out.

D gene: TRBD2
J gene: TRBJ2-3
clone size: .
V gene: TRBV5-1
CDR3 DNA: TGCGCCAGCAGCCTTAGCGGGAGTGGAGTGGCAGATACGCAGTATTTT
CDR3 protein: CASSLSGSGVADTQYF

D gene: TRBD2
J gene: TRBJ2-3
clone size: .
V gene: TRBV27
CDR3 DNA: TGTGCCAGCAAACGACCCGGGACTAGCGGGAGACCCGGCACAGATACGCAGTATTTT
CDR3 protein: CASKRPGTSGRPGTDTQYF

D gene: TRBD1
J gene: TRBJ1-1
clone size: once
V gene: TRBV27
CDR3 DNA: TGTGCCAGCAGGGAGGAGACAGGGACGTACACTGAAGCTTTCTTT
CDR3 protein: CASREETGTYTEAFF

D gene: .
J gene: TRBJ2-7
clone size: .
V gene: TRBV4-1
CDR3 DNA: TGCGCCAGCAGCCAAGACGGGGTATCTCCGTACGAGCAGTACTTC
CDR3 protein: CASSQDGVSPYEQYF

D gene: .
J gene: TRBJ1-5
clone size: .
V gene: TRBV11-1
CDR3 DNA: TGTGCCAGCAGCTCGGACAGCTATAGCAATCAGCCCCAGCATTTT
CDR3 protein: CASSSDSYSNQPQHF

D gene: .
J gene: TRBJ2-2
clone size: .
V gene: TRBV7-9
CDR3 DNA: TGTGCCAGCAGCTTATCAGGGGATAAAACCGGGGAGCTGTTTTTT
CDR3 protein: CASSLSGDKTGELFF

D gene: TRBD1
J gene: TRBJ1-2
clone size: .
V gene: TRBV7-3
CDR3 DNA: TGTGCCAGCAGCCCGGGACAGGGTGAGGGCTACACCTTC
CDR3 protein: CASSPGQGEGYTF

D gene: TRBD1
J gene: TRBJ1-2
clone size: .
V gene: TRBV19
CDR3 DNA: TGTGCCAGTAGAAACAGGGGGGACTATGGCTACACCTTC
CDR3 protein: CASRNRGDYGYTF

D gene: .
J gene: TRBJ1-2
clone size: .
V gene: TRBV6-5
CDR3 DNA: TGTGCCAGCAGAACAGGGATGACTAACTATGGCTACACCTTC
CDR3 protein: CASRTGMTNYGYTF

D gene: TRBD2
J gene: TRBJ2-2
clone size: .
V gene: TRBV5-1
CDR3 DNA: TGCGCCAGCAGCTTGCTAGCGGGGAACACCGGGGAGCTGTTTTTT
CDR3 protein: CASSLLAGNTGELFF

D gene: TRBD2
J gene: TRBJ2-5
clone size: .
V gene: TRBV11-2
CDR3 DNA: TGTGCCAGCAGCAGGACTAGCGGGGGGGCCTACCAAGAGACCCAGTACTTC
CDR3 protein: CASSRTSGGAYQETQYF

D gene: .
J gene: TRBJ1-6
clone size: few
V gene: TRBV28
CDR3 DNA: TGTGCCAGCAGGGTAGGGGACTGGAGTTCACCCCTCCACTTT
CDR3 protein: CASRVGDWSSPLHF

D gene: TRBD1
J gene: TRBJ1-5
clone size: .
V gene: TRBV2
CDR3 DNA: TGTGCCAGCAGCGGGGACAGGGGGTCGGGTCAGCCCCAGCATTTT
CDR3 protein: CASSGDRGSGQPQHF

D gene: TRBD1
J gene: TRBJ2-7
clone size: few
V gene: TRBV19
CDR3 DNA: TGTGCCAGTAGTATTAGGGGGCATAACCACGAGCAGTACTTC
CDR3 protein: CASSIRGHNHEQYF

D gene: .
J gene: TRBJ1-3
clone size: .
V gene: TRBV5-8
CDR3 DNA: TGTGCCAGCAGCCTTGACGGACAGCGAACTTACTCTGGAAACACCATATATTTT
CDR3 protein: CASSLDGQRTYSGNTIYF

D gene: TRBD1
J gene: TRBJ2-7
clone size: .
V gene: TRBV5-1
CDR3 DNA: TGCGCCAGCAGCTCACGGGACAGGGGAGGCTCCTACGAGCAGTACTTC
CDR3 protein: CASSSRDRGGSYEQYF

D gene: TRBD2
J gene: TRBJ2-2
clone size: few
V gene: TRBV3-1/TRBV3-2
CDR3 DNA: TGTGCCAGCAGCGAAAGACTAGCTGCGAACACCGGGGAGCTGTTTTTT
CDR3 protein: CASSERLAANTGELFF